The entry that follows covers one T cell receptor (beta chain) sequence. Sequencing used immunoSEQ multiplex PCR; TCRdb keeps in-frame clones, though not all of them. The table records about 210,000 clones, about 90% of them present only once. The data stem from a study of blood T cell repertoires in COVID-19. Germline trimming cut 7 bases from V and 7 bases from J; bases unmatched to any gene: 10. CDR1 and CDR2 from the germline V gene are MDHEN and SYDVKM. CDR3 size: 15 residues. The chain has TRBV28 and TRBJ1-5, with 10 bases identical to TRBD1. This TCR came from a man between 25 and 39 years old with acute or convalescent COVID-19. Material: peripheral blood. The CDR3 bases are TGTGCCAGCAAACCGGGACAGGGGAATGGGCAGCCCCAGCATTTT. Translated, it gives CASKPGQGNGQPQHF.